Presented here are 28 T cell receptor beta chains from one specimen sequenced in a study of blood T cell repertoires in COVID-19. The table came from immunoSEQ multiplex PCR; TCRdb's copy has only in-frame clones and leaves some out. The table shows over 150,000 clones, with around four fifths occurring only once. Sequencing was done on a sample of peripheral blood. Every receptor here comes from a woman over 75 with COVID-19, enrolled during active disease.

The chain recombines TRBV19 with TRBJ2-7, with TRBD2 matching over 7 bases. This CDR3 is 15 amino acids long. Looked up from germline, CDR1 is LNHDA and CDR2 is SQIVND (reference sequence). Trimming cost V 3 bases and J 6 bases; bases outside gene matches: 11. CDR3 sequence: CASSIARTSGGEQYF. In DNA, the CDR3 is TGTGCCAGTAGTATCGCGCGAACTTCGGGGGGCGAGCAGTACTTC.

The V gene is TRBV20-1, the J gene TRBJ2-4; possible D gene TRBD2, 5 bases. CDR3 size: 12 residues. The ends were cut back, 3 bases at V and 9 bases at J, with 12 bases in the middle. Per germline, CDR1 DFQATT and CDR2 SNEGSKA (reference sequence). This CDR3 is CSASGQEAIQYF. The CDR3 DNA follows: TGCAGTGCTAGTGGCCAGGAGGCCATTCAGTACTTC.

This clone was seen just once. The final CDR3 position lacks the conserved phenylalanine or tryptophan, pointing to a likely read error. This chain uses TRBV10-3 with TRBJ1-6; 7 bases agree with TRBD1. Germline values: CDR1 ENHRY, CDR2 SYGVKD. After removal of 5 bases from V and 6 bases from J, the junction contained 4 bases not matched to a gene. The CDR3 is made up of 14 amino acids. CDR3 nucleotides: TGTGCCATCAGTACCGACAGGGTTAATTCACCCCTCCACCTT. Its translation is CAISTDRVNSPLHL.

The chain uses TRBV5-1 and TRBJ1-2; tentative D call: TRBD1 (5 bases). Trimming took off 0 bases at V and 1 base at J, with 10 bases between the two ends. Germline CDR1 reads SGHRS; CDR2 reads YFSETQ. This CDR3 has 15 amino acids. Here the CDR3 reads CASSLDQGGNYGYTF. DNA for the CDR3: TGCGCCAGCAGCTTGGACCAGGGCGGTAACTATGGCTACACCTTC.

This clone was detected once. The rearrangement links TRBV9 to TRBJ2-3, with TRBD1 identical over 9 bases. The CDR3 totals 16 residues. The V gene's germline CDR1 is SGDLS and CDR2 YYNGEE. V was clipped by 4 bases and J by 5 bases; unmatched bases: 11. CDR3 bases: TGTGCCAGCAGCCCCCCGGGACAGGGAATAGGAGATACGCAGTATTTT. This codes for CASSPPGQGIGDTQYF.

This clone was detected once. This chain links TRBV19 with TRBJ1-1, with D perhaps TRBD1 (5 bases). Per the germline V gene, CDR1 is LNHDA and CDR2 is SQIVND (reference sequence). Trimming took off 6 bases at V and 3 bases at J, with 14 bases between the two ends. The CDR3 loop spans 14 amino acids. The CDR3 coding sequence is TGTGCCAGTAGCAGAATCGGGGGGTACACTGAAGCTTTCTTT. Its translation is CASSRIGGYTEAFF.

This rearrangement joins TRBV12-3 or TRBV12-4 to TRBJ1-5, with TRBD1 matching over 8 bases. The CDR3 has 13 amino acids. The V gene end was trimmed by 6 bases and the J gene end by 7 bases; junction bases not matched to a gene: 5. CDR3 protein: CASRGDRPQPQHF. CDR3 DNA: TGTGCCAGCAGGGGGGACAGGCCACAGCCCCAGCATTTT.

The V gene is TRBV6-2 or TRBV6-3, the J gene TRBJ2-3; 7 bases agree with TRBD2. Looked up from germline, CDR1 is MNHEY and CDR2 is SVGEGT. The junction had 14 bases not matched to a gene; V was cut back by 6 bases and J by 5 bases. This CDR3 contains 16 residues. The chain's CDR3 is CASSSRSGDYKDTQYF. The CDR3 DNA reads TGTGCCAGCAGCTCCCGGTCCGGGGACTACAAAGATACGCAGTATTTT.

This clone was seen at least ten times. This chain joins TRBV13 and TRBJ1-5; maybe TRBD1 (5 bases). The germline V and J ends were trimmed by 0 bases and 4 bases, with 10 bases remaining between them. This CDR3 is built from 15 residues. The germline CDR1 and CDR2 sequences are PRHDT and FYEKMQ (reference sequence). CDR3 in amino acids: CASSLGLQGNQPQHF. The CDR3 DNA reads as TGTGCCAGCAGCTTAGGCCTCCAGGGTAATCAGCCCCAGCATTTT.

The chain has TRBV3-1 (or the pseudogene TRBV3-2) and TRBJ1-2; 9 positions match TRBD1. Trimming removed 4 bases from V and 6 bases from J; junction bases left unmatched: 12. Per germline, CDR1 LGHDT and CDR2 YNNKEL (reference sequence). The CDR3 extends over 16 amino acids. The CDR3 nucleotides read TGTGCCAGCAGCCTTCTCAACCCGGGACAGGGCAATGGCTACACCTTC. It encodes CASSLLNPGQGNGYTF.

The chain's CDR3 is CASYPTGGSPLHF. CDR3 sequence (DNA): TGTGCCAGCTATCCGACAGGGGGCTCACCCCTCCACTTT. The chain is built from TRBV28 and TRBJ1-6, with TRBD1 identical over 10 bases. V lost 8 bases, J lost 10 bases, and 5 bases stayed unmatched. CDR1 is MDHEN, CDR2 SYDVKM, per germline. The CDR3 covers 13 residues.

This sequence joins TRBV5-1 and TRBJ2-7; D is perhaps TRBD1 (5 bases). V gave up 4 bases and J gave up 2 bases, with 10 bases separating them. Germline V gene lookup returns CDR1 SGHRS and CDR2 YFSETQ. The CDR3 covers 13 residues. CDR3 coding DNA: TGCGCCAGCAGCGCGACAGCTGCCTACGAGCAGTACTTC. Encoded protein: CASSATAAYEQYF.

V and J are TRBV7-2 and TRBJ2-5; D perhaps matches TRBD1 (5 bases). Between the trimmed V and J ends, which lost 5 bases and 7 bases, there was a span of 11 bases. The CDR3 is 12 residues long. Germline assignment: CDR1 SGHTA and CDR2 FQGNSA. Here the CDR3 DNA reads TGTGCCAGCAGCCCCCAAGGGGTGACCCAGTACTTC. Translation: CASSPQGVTQYF. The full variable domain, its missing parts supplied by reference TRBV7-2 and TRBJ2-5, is GAGVSQSPSNKVTEKGKDVELRCDPISGHTALYWYRQSLGQGLEFLIYFQGNSAPDKSGLPSDRFSAERTGGSVSTLTIQRTQQEDSAVYLCASSPQGVTQYFGPGTRLLVL.

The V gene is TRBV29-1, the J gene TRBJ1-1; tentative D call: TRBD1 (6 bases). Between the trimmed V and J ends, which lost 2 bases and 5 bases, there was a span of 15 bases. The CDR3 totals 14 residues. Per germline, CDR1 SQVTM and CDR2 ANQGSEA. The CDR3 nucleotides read TGCAGCGTTGAACGACAGGTTGAGCGGACTGAAGCTTTCTTT. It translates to CSVERQVERTEAFF.

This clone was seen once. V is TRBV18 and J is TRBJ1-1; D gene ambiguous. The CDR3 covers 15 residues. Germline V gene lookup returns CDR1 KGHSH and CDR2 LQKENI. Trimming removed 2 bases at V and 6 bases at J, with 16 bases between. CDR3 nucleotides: TGTGCCAGCTCACCAATTTGGCGGGCGGAAGCTGAAGCTTTCTTT. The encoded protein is CASSPIWRAEAEAFF.

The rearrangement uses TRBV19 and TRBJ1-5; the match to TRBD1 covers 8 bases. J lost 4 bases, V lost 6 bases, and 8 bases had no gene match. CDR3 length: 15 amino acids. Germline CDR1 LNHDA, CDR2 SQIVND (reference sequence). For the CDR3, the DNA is TGTGCCAGTAGCCACGGACAGGGCGCGAATCAGCCCCAGCATTTT. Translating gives CASSHGQGANQPQHF.

The CDR3 nucleotides read TGTGCCAGCAGCATCCTAGCGGGGGGTACCGGGGAGCTGTTTTTT. It encodes CASSILAGGTGELFF. The chain joins TRBV7-3 to TRBJ2-2; the match to TRBD2 covers 11 bases. Germline CDR1 SGHTA, CDR2 FQGTGA. V lost 5 bases to trimming and J lost 5 bases; unmatched junction nucleotides: 4. This CDR3 comprises 15 residues. The whole variable domain, remainder taken from reference TRBV7-3 and TRBJ2-2, is GAGVSQTPSNKVTEKGKYVELRCDPISGHTALYWYRQSLGQGPEFLIYFQGTGAADDSGLPNDRFFAVRPEGSVSTLKIQRTERGDSAVYLCASSILAGGTGELFFGEGSRLTVL.

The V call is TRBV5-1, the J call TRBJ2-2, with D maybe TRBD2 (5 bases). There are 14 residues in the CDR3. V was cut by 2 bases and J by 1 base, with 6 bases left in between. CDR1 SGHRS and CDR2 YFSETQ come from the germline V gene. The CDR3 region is CASSLAENTGELFF. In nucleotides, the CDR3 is TGCGCCAGCAGCTTAGCGGAGAACACCGGGGAGCTGTTTTTT.

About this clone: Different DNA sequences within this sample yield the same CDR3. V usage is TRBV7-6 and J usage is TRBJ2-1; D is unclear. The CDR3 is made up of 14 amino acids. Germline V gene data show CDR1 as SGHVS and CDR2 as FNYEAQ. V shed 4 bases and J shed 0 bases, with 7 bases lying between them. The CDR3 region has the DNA TGTGCCAGCAGCTCGCTGAGCTCCTACAATGAGCAGTTCTTC. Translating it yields CASSSLSSYNEQFF.

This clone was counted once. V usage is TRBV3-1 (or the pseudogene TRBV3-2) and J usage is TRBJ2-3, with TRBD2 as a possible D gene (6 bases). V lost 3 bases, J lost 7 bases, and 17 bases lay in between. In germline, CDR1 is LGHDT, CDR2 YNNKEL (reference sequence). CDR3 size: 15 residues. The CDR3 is CASSHPWRANNTQYF. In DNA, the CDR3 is TGTGCCAGCAGCCATCCCTGGAGGGCGAACAATACGCAGTATTTT.

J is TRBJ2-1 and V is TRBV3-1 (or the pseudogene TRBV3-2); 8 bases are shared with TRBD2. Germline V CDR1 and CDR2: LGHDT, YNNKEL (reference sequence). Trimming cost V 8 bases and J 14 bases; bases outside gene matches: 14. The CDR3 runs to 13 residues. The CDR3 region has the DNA TGTGCCAGCTCCCCTACACGGGGGGGGGCAGAGTTCTTC. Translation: CASSPTRGGAEFF.

As DNA, the CDR3 is TGTGCCAGCAGCCAAGGAGTTTTTGATGGCTACACCTTC. This gives the protein CASSQGVFDGYTF. The chain joins TRBV3-1 (or the pseudogene TRBV3-2) to TRBJ1-2; D unresolved. Trimming stripped 1 base from V and 6 bases from J, with 9 bases between. The V gene's germline CDR1 is LGHDT and CDR2 YNNKEL (reference sequence). This CDR3 spans 13 amino acids.

The CDR3 is CASSFARVSSYEQYF. As DNA, the CDR3 is TGTGCCAGCAGCTTTGCCCGGGTCTCTTCCTACGAGCAGTACTTC. V usage is TRBV11-1 and J usage is TRBJ2-7, with no clear D. CDR1 is SGHAT and CDR2 is FQDESV in the germline V gene (reference sequence). Trimming took 3 bases from V and 1 from J, leaving 13 bases between them. This CDR3 has 15 residues.

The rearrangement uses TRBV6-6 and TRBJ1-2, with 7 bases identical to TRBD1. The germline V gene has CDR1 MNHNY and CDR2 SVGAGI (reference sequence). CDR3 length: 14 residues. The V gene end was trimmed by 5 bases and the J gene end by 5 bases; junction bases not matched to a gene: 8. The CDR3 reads CASSAQGGRYGYTF. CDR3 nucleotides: TGTGCCAGCAGTGCCCAGGGGGGAAGGTATGGCTACACCTTC.

CDR3 sequence (DNA): TGCACCTTCCTAGCGGGAGTGATACAAGAGACCCAGTACTTC. Translation gives CTFLAGVIQETQYF. This chain links TRBV1 with TRBJ2-5; the table names TRBD2, a call not compared with the DNA. TRBV1 is flagged as a pseudogene. The CDR3 covers 14 residues.

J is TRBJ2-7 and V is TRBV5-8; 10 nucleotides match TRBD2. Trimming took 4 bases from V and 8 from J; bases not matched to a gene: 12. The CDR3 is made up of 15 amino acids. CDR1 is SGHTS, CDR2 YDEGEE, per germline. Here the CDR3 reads CASSPYPSGSSKQYF. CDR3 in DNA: TGTGCCAGCAGCCCCTACCCTAGCGGGAGTTCGAAGCAGTACTTC.

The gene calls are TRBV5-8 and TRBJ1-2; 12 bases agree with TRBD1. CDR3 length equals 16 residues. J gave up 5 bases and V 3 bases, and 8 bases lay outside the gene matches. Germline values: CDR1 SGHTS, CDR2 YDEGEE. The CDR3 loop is CASSSPGTGGAYGYTF. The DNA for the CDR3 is TGTGCCAGCAGCTCCCCCGGGACAGGGGGCGCTTATGGCTACACCTTC.

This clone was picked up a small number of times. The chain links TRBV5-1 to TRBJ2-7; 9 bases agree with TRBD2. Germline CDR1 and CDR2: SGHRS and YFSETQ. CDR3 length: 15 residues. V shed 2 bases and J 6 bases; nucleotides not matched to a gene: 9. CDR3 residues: CASSFPIAGVSEQYF. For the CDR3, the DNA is TGCGCCAGCAGCTTCCCTATAGCGGGAGTGAGCGAGCAGTACTTC.